This T cell receptor beta chain is from a study of blood T cell repertoires in COVID-19. Study-wide background: Spain, Italy and the United States supplied samples that represented acute and convalescent COVID-19.

Germline values: CDR1 MNHEY, CDR2 SMNVEV (reference sequence). V lost 2 bases and J lost 2; bases outside the gene matches: 2. The CDR3 has 15 amino acids. Repertoires were generated with immunoSEQ multiplex PCR, while TCRdb's copy carries only in-frame clones and drops some. Altogether approximately 90,000 clones are present, roughly 80% being singletons, with the ten largest covering about 11%. V usage is TRBV27 and J usage is TRBJ2-7; TRBD2 matches 11 bases. The sequence derives from a man between 65 and 85 years old with acute or convalescent COVID-19. Sequenced sample: peripheral blood. The CDR3 nucleotides read TGTGCCAGCAGTTTAAGACTAGCGGGGACCTACGAGCAGTACTTC. This gives the protein CASSLRLAGTYEQYF.